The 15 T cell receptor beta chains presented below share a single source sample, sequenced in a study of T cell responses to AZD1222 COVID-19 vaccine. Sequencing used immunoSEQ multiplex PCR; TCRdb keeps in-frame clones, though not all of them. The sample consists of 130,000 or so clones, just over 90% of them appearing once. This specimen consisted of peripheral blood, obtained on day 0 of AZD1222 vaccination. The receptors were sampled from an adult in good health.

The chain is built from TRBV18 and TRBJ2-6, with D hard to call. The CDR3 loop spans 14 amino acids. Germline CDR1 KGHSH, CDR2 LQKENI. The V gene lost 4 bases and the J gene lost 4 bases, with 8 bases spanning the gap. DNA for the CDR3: TGTGCCAGCTCACTAAATTCCGGGGCCAACGTCCTGACTTTC. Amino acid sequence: CASSLNSGANVLTF.

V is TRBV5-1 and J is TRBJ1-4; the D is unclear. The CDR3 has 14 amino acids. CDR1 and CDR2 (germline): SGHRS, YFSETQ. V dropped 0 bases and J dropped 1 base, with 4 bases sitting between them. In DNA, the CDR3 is TGCGCCAGCAGCTTGGGAGAAACTAATGAAAAACTGTTTTTT. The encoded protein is CASSLGETNEKLFF.

The CDR3 nucleotides read TGTGCCAGCAGTTTTGGGGCCAGGGGGCAGAGGGAAAAACTGTTTTTT. Its translation is CASSFGARGQREKLFF. The rearrangement joins TRBV27 to TRBJ1-4, with TRBD1 identical over 8 bases. Losses at the gene ends were 3 bases for V and 8 bases for J; bases not matched to a gene: 11. The CDR3 has 16 amino acids. Looked up from germline, CDR1 is MNHEY and CDR2 is SMNVEV (reference sequence).

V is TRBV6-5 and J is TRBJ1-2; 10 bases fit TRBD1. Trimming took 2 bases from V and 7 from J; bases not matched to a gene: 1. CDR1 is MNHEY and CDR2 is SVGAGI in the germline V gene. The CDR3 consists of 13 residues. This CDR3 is CASSYGTGVGYTF. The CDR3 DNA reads TGTGCCAGCAGTTACGGGACAGGGGTTGGCTACACCTTC.

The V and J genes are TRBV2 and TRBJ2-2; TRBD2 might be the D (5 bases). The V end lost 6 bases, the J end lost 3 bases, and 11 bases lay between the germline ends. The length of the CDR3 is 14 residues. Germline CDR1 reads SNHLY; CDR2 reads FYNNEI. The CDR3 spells CASRWWRDTGELFF. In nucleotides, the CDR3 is TGTGCCAGCAGGTGGTGGCGGGACACCGGGGAGCTGTTTTTT.

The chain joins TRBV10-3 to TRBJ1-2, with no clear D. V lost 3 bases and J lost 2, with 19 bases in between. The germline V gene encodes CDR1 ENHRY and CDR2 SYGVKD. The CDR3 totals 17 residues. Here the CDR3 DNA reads TGTGCCATCAGTGAATGGGTCTCAGGCAACGGGAACTATGGCTACACCTTC. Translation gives CAISEWVSGNGNYGYTF.

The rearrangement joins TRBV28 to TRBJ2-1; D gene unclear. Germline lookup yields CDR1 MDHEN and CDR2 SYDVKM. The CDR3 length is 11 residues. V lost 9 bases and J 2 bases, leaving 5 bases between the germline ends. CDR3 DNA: TGTGCCAGTGGCCCCTACAATGAGCAGTTCTTC. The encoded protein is CASGPYNEQFF.

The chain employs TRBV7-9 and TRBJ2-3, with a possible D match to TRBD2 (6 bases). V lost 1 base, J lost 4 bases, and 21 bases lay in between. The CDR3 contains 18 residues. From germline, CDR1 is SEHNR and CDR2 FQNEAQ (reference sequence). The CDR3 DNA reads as TGTGCCAGCAGCTTAGTGCCGACTTCGCGGGGAGGATCAGATACGCAGTATTTT. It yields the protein CASSLVPTSRGGSDTQYF.

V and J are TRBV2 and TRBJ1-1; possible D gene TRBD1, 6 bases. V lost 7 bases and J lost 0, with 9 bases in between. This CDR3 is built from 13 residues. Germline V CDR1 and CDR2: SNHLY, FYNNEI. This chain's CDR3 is CASNRDMNTEAFF. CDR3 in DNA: TGTGCCAGCAACAGGGACATGAACACTGAAGCTTTCTTT. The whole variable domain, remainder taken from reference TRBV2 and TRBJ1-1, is EPEVTQTPSHQVTQMGQEVILRCVPISNHLYFYWYRQILGQKVEFLVSFYNNEISEKSEIFDDQFSVERPDGSNFTLKIRSTKLEDSAMYFCASNRDMNTEAFFGQGTRLTVV.

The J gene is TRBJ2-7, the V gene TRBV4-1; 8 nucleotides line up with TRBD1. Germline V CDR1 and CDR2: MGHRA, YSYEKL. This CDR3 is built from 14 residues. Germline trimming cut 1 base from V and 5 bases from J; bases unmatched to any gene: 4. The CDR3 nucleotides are TGCGCCAGCAGCCAAGCGACAGGGGATCACGAGCAGTACTTC. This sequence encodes CASSQATGDHEQYF.

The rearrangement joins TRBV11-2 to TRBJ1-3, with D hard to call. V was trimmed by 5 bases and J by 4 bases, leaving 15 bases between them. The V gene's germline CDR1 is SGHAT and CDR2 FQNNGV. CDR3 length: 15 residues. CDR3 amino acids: CASSDPPGSGNTIYF. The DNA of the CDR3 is TGTGCCAGCAGCGACCCCCCCGGTTCAGGAAACACCATATATTTT.

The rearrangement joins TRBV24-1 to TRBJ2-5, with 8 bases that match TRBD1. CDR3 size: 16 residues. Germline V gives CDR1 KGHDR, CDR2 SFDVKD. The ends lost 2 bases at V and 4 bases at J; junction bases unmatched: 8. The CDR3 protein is CATSDYGRGPSETQYF. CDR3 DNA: TGTGCCACCAGTGATTATGGCAGGGGGCCCTCAGAGACCCAGTACTTC.

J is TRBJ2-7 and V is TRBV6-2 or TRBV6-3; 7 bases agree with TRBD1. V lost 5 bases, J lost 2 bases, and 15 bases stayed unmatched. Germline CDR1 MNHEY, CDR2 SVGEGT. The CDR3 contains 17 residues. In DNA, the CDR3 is TGTGCCAGCAGTCCCACGGGGTCGACAGGGCCGACCTACGAGCAGTACTTC. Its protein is CASSPTGSTGPTYEQYF.

For the CDR3, the DNA is TGCAGCTCCAAAGGAGGGACTCCCGCTGACTACACCTTC. The encoded protein is CSSKGGTPADYTF. The chain recombines TRBV29-1 with TRBJ1-2; TRBD1 might be the D (5 bases). The CDR3 totals 13 residues. V lost 8 bases and J lost 10, with 23 bases in between. Germline CDR1 reads SQVTM; CDR2 reads ANQGSEA. Variable domain in full (rest from reference TRBV29-1 and TRBJ1-2): SAVISQKPSRDICQRGTSLTIQCQVDSQVTMMFWYRQQPGQSLTLIATANQGSEATYESGFVIDKFPISRPNLTFSTLTVSNMSPEDSSIYLCSSKGGTPADYTFGSGTRLTVV.

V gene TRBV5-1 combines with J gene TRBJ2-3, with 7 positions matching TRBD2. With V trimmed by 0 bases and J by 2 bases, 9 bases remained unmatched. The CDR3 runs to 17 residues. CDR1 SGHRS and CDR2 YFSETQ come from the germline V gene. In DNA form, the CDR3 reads TGCGCCAGCAGCTTGGACCAAAGCGGGGCCTTCACAGATACGCAGTATTTT. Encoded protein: CASSLDQSGAFTDTQYF.